Following are 5 T cell receptor beta chains from one sample sequenced in a study of blood T cell repertoires in COVID-19. Produced via immunoSEQ multiplex PCR; TCRdb's table is partial and in-frame only. This sample has more than 140,000 clones; about 83% occur once, and the top ten carry about 1.4%. The material sequenced was peripheral blood. Source of these receptors: a human donor in a cohort sampled during active COVID-19.

The chain recombines TRBV18 with TRBJ2-7, with unresolved D. With 5 bases removed from V and 0 bases from J, the gap between germline ends came to 11 bases. The length of the CDR3 is 14 residues. Looked up from germline, CDR1 is KGHSH and CDR2 is LQKENI. Here the CDR3 reads CASSGQVHSYEQYF. CDR3 in DNA: TGTGCCAGCTCAGGGCAGGTCCACTCCTACGAGCAGTACTTC.

The chain joins TRBV29-1 to TRBJ2-1, with 10 bases identical to TRBD2. The CDR3 consists of 14 residues. Germline V gives CDR1 SQVTM, CDR2 ANQGSEA. The trim removed 6 bases at V and 2 bases at J, leaving 4 bases unmatched. The CDR3 sequence: CSVTGTSAYNEQFF. CDR3 DNA: TGCAGCGTGACCGGGACTAGCGCCTACAATGAGCAGTTCTTC.

The chain carries TRBV7-3 and TRBJ2-1, with D unclear. Germline V CDR1 and CDR2: SGHTA, FQGTGA. Between the trimmed V and J ends, which lost 0 bases and 8 bases, there was a span of 17 bases. The CDR3 runs 16 residues. CDR3 in DNA: TGTGCCAGCAGCTTAACGCCCAGACTTGGTATCGATGAGCAGTTCTTC. Translated: CASSLTPRLGIDEQFF.

This chain joins TRBV5-1 and TRBJ2-1; TRBD2 matches at 9 bases. CDR1 SGHRS and CDR2 YFSETQ come from the germline V gene. The length of the CDR3 is 15 residues. The junction had 8 bases not matched to a gene; V was cut back by 3 bases and J by 7 bases. The CDR3 coding sequence is TGCGCCAGCAGCTATAGACTAGCGGAAGGGAATGAGCAGTTCTTC. It translates to CASSYRLAEGNEQFF.

This clone was counted a single time. V gene TRBV5-1 combines with J gene TRBJ2-7; 11 bases are a match to TRBD2. The CDR3 is 19 residues long. The V gene end was trimmed by 4 bases and the J gene end by 0 bases; junction bases not matched to a gene: 15. Germline V CDR1 and CDR2: SGHRS, YFSETQ. The CDR3 loop reads CASSDGLAGILNLSYEQYF. DNA for the CDR3: TGCGCCAGCAGCGACGGACTAGCGGGTATACTAAACCTCTCCTACGAGCAGTACTTC.